What follows describes a single T cell receptor beta chain. Germline CDR1 and CDR2: SGHTA and FQGNSA. The CDR3 contains 15 residues. J lost 6 bases, V lost 5 bases, and 8 bases had no gene match. The sample belongs to a study of blood T cell repertoires in COVID-19. This table comes from immunoSEQ multiplex PCR, and its TCRdb copy is limited to in-frame clones, with some not included. The profile covers a few hundred thousand clones, with around 85% appearing a single time and roughly 0.94% taken by the ten largest. This sequence joins TRBV7-2 and TRBJ2-1; 9 nucleotides line up with TRBD2. Sequenced material: peripheral blood. The source of this sequence is a human donor with COVID-19, enrolled during active disease. The donor label of this sample is uncertain. This chain's CDR3 is CASSQGGGRVNEQFF. The CDR3 coding sequence is TGTGCCAGCAGCCAGGGGGGCGGGAGGGTCAATGAGCAGTTCTTC.